Sequencing of this TCR beta chain was carried out in a study of graft-versus-host responses after intestinal transplantation. Study-level results: Detection of GvH clones occurred in recipient marrow, and some had their first appearance in ileum or blood.

The CDR3 is 16 amino acids. Germline assignment: CDR1 LNHNV and CDR2 YYDKDF (reference sequence). With 5 bases clipped from V and 6 bases from J, the junction kept 15 bases outside the gene matches. Plating of 200,000 CFSE-labeled responder cells was done together with 200,000 irradiated, violet-dye-labeled stimulator cells. Sequencing used immunoSEQ multiplex PCR; TCRdb keeps in-frame clones, though not all of them. The sample has about 9,700 clones; roughly a third are singletons. The receptor was isolated from a human patient who received an intestinal transplant. The material sequenced was alloreactive CD8+ T cells from a mixed lymphocyte reaction culture, taken before intestinal transplant. Subset defined: CFSE-low proliferating T cells sorted from approximately 6-day pre-transplant mixed lymphocyte reaction (GvH or HvG direction). The chain links TRBV15 to TRBJ1-2; 7 bases match TRBD1. This chain's CDR3 is CATSAYRDSPLHGYTF. The CDR3 region has the DNA TGTGCCACCAGCGCGTACCGGGACAGCCCCCTTCATGGCTACACCTTC.